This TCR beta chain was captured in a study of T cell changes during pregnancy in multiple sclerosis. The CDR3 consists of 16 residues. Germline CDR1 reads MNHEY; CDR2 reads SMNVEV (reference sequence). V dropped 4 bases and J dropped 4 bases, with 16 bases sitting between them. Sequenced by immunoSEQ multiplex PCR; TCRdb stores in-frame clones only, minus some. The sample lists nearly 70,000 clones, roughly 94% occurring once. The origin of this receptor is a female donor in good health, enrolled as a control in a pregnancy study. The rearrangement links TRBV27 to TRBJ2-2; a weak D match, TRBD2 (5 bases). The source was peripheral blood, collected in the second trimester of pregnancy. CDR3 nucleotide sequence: TGTGCCAGCAGTTCCTTCGGAGGCGCCACCACCGGGGAGCTGTTTTTT. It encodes CASSSFGGATTGELFF.